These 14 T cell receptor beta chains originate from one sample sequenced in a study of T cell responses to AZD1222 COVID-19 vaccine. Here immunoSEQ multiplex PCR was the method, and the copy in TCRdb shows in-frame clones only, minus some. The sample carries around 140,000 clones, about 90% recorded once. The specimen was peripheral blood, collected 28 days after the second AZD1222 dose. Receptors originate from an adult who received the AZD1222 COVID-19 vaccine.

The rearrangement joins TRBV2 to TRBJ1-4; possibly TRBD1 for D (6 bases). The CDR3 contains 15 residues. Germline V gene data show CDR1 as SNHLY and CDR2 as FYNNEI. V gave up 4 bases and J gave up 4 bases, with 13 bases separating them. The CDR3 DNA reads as TGTGCCAGCAGTGGGTACAGGGCGAATAATGAAAAACTGTTTTTT. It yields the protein CASSGYRANNEKLFF.

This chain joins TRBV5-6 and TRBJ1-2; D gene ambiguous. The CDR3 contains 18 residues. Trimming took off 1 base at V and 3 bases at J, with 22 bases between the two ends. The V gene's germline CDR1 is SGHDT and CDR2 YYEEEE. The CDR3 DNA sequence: TGTGCCAGCAGCTTGTTGGTATATACGACCCTGGGTGACTATGGCTACACCTTC. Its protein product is CASSLLVYTTLGDYGYTF.

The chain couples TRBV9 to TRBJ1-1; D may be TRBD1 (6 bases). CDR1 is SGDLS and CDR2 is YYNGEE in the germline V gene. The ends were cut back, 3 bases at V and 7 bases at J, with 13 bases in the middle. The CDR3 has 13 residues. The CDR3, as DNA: TGTGCCAGCAGCGGCAGGGGCATCAATGAAGCTTTCTTT. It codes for CASSGRGINEAFF. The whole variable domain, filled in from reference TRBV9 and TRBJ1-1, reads DSGVTQTPKHLITATGQRVTLRCSPRSGDLSVYWYQQSLDQGLQFLIQYYNGEERAKGNILERFSAQQFPDLHSELNLSSLELGDSALYFCASSGRGINEAFFGQGTRLTVV.

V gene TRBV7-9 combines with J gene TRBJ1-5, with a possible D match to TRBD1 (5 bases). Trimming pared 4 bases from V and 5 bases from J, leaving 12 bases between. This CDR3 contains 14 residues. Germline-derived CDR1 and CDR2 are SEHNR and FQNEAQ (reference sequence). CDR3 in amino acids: CASSYSGFDQPQHF. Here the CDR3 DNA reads TGTGCCAGCAGCTACTCAGGGTTTGATCAGCCCCAGCATTTT. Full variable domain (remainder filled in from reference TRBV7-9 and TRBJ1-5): DTGVSQNPRHKITKRGQNVTFRCDPISEHNRLYWYRQTLGQGPEFLTYFQNEAQLEKSRLLSDRFSAERPKGSFSTLEIQRTEQGDSAMYLCASSYSGFDQPQHFGDGTRLSIL.

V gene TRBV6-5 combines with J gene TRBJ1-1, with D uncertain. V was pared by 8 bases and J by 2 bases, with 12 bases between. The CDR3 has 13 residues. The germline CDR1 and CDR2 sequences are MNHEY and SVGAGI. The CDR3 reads CASGLDYNTEAFF. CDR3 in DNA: TGTGCCAGCGGGTTAGATTACAACACTGAAGCTTTCTTT.

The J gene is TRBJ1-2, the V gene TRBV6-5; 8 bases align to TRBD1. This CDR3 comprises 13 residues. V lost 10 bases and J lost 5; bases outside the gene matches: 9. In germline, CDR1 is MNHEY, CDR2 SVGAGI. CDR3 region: CAISGNRGYGYTF. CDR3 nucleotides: TGTGCCATCTCGGGGAACAGGGGGTATGGCTACACCTTC.

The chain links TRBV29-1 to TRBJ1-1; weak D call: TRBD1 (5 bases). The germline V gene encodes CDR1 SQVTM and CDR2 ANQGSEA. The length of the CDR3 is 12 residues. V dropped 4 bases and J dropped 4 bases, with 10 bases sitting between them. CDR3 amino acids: CSVGERGTEAFF. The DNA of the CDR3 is TGCAGCGTTGGGGAGAGGGGCACTGAAGCTTTCTTT.

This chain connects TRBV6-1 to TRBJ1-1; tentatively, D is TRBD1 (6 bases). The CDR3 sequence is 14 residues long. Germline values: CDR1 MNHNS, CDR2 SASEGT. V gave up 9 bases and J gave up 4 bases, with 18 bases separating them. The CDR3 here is CARNQGQDITEAFF. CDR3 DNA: TGTGCCAGAAACCAGGGGCAGGATATCACTGAAGCTTTCTTT.

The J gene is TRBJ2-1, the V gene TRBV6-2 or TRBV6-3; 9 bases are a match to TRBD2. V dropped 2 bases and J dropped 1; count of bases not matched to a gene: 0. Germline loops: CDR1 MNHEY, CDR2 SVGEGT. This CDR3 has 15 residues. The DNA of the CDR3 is TGTGCCAGCAGTTACCTAGCGGGATCCTACAATGAGCAGTTCTTC. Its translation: CASSYLAGSYNEQFF.

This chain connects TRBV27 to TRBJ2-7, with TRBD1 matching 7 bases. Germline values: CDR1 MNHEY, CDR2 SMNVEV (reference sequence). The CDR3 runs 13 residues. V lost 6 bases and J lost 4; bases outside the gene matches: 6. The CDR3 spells CASRPAGGYEQYF. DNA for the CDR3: TGTGCCAGCAGACCGGCAGGGGGTTACGAGCAGTACTTC.

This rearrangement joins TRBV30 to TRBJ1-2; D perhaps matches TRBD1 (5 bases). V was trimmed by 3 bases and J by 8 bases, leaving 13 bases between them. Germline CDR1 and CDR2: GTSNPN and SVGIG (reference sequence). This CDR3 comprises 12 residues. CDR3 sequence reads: CAWSPGSSGYTF. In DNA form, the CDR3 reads TGTGCCTGGAGCCCAGGGTCCTCCGGCTACACCTTC.

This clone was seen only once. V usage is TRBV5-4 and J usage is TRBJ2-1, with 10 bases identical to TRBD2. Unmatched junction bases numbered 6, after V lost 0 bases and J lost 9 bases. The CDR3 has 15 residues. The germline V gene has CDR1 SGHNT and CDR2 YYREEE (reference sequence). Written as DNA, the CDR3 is TGTGCCAGCAGCTTGGCGCTAGCGGGAGTGGCTGAGCAGTTCTTC. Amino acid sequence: CASSLALAGVAEQFF.

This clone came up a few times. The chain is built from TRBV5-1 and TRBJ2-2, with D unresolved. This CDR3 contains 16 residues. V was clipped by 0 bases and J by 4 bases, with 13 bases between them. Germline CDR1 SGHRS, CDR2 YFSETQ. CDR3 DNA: TGCGCCAGCAGCTTGGTCTATACCTGGGGCACCGGGGAGCTGTTTTTT. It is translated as CASSLVYTWGTGELFF. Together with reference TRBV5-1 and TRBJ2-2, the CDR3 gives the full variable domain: KAGVTQTPRYLIKTRGQQVTLSCSPISGHRSVSWYQQTPGQGLQFLFEYFSETQRNKGNFPGRFSGRQFSNSRSEMNVSTLELGDSALYLCASSLVYTWGTGELFFGEGSRLTVL.

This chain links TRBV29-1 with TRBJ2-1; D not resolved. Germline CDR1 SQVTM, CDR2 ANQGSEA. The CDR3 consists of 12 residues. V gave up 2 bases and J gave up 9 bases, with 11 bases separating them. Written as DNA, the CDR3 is TGCAGCGTTGAACTAGTAACAATTGAGCAGTTCTTC. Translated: CSVELVTIEQFF.